The clone carrying this TCR beta chain was seen a few times. The antigen is undetermined. Time point given: week 11, during vaccination. A single vaccine dose contained 300 ug of mutant IDH1 20-mer peptide, and topical imiquimod was used with it. The CDR3 totals 13 residues. V was cut by 0 bases and J by 5 bases, with 10 bases left in between. Germline-derived CDR1 and CDR2 are GTSNPN and SVGIG (reference sequence). This sample is drawn from a study of a mutant IDH1 vaccine in newly diagnosed glioma. At the level of the study: The sex distribution of treated patients was roughly 62% male and 37.5% female, with a mean age of 40.4 years.

Sequenced by immunoSEQ multiplex PCR; TCRdb stores in-frame clones only, minus some. Of roughly 70,000 clones detected, 65% to 85% appear once; the ten largest clones hold about 9%. This clonotype originated in a woman aged 45 to 65 with glioma. The sample was PBMCs, taken from a glioma patient whose treatment included an IDH1 peptide vaccine. The V call is TRBV30, the J call TRBJ1-1; a possible D gene is TRBD1 (5 bases). CDR3: CAWSVWGVTEAFF. The CDR3 DNA reads as TGTGCCTGGAGTGTGTGGGGGGTAACTGAAGCTTTCTTT.